The next 7 T cell receptor beta chains were all read from a single sample in a study of T cell responses to AZD1222 COVID-19 vaccine. TCRdb's table, derived via immunoSEQ multiplex PCR, lists solely in-frame clones and lacks some. The repertoire consists of under 150,000 clones, with under 90% occurring once and the leading ten covering approximately 1.6%. Specimen: peripheral blood, collected 28 days after the second AZD1222 dose. The source is an adult who received the AZD1222 COVID-19 vaccine.

The DNA for the CDR3 is TGTGCCAGCAGTTGGGTCCACCGGGATACGCAGTATTTT. Its translation: CASSWVHRDTQYF. The V gene is TRBV6-2 or TRBV6-3, the J gene TRBJ2-3; no clear D. The CDR3 sequence is 13 residues long. Germline values: CDR1 MNHEY, CDR2 SVGEGT. V was cut by 4 bases and J by 6 bases, with 11 bases left in between.

V and J are TRBV6-1 and TRBJ1-6; D is undetermined. The V end was cut by 3 bases, the J end by 6 bases, with 12 bases between. The CDR3 runs 15 residues. Germline CDR1 and CDR2: MNHNS and SASEGT. The CDR3 region is CASSDGRLPNSPLHF. The DNA for the CDR3 is TGTGCCAGCAGTGACGGGAGGCTCCCTAATTCACCCCTCCACTTT.

V and J are TRBV28 and TRBJ1-2, with 11 bases matching TRBD1. The ends lost 3 bases at V and 7 bases at J; junction bases unmatched: 7. This CDR3 contains 15 residues. In germline, CDR1 is MDHEN, CDR2 SYDVKM. CDR3 DNA: TGTGCCAGCAGTTTCCGAGGGACAGGGGGTTTTGGCTACACCTTC. This codes for CASSFRGTGGFGYTF.

The gene calls are TRBV19 and TRBJ2-6, with D tentatively TRBD2 (6 bases). The V gene's germline CDR1 is LNHDA and CDR2 SQIVND (reference sequence). CDR3 length: 17 amino acids. Deletions cut 5 bases from V and 1 base from J, with 15 bases between. Written as DNA, the CDR3 is TGTGCCAGTAGTGCGGGGAAAGGAAGGTCTGGGGCCAACGTCCTGACTTTC. This codes for CASSAGKGRSGANVLTF. Looking up the rest from reference TRBV19 and TRBJ2-6 gives the full variable domain: DGGITQSPKYLFRKEGQNVTLSCEQNLNHDAMYWYRQDPGQGLRLIYYSQIVNDFQKGDIAEGYSVSREKKESFPLTVTSAQKNPTAFYLCASSAGKGRSGANVLTFGAGSRLTVL.

The table lists this clone with a count of one. The chain combines TRBV5-5 with TRBJ1-3; 10 bases are a match to TRBD1. Germline CDR1 reads SGHKS; CDR2 reads YYEKEE (reference sequence). This CDR3 comprises 16 residues. V was clipped by 4 bases and J by 0 bases; unmatched bases: 4. CDR3 region: CASSRTGGNSGNTIYF. CDR3 nucleotide sequence: TGTGCCAGCAGCAGGACAGGGGGAAACTCTGGAAACACCATATATTTT.

The V call is TRBV28, the J call TRBJ2-7; 11 nucleotides match TRBD2. There are 15 residues in the CDR3. The trim removed 6 bases at V and 0 bases at J, leaving 4 bases unmatched. Germline V gene data show CDR1 as MDHEN and CDR2 as SYDVKM. CDR3 sequence (DNA): TGTGCCAGCAGGCAGACTAGCGGGAACTCCTACGAGCAGTACTTC. This codes for CASRQTSGNSYEQYF.

V usage is TRBV5-1 and J usage is TRBJ2-2; 8 bases are a match to TRBD2. CDR3 length equals 17 residues. The V gene end was trimmed by 4 bases and the J gene end by 4 bases; junction bases not matched to a gene: 12. Germline V lookup: CDR1 SGHRS, CDR2 YFSETQ. The CDR3 here is CASSQSLAGRATGELFF. The CDR3 coding sequence is TGCGCCAGCAGCCAAAGCCTAGCCGGGAGGGCCACCGGGGAGCTGTTTTTT.